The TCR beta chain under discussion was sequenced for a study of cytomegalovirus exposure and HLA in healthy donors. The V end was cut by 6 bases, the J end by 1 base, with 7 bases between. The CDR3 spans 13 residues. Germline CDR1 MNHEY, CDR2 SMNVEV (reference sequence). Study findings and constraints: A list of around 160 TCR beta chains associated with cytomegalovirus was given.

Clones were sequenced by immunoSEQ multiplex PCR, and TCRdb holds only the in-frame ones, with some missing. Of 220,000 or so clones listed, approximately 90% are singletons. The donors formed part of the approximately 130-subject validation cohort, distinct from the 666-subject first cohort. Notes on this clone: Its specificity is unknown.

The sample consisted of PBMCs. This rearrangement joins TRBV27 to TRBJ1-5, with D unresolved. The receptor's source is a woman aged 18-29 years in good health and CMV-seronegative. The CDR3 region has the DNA TGTGCCAGCAGAGCTGTGAGCAATCAGCCCCAGCATTTT. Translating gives CASRAVSNQPQHF.